The 13 T cell receptor beta chains reported below all come from one sample, sequenced in a study of circulating CD8 cells and anti-PD-1 response in melanoma. Live CD3+CD8+TCRalphabeta+ cells were sorted into four subsets by PD-1 and/or TIGIT. Using about 15 ng of total RNA, TCR libraries were made with the QIAseq Immune Repertoire TCR panel. From the reads, TCRdb called clonotypes with MiXCR, one entry per CDR3 protein. The sample comprises roughly 500 distinct CDR3 sequences, 7% to 9% of which are singletons, and around 10% rests with the top ten. The specimen comprised CD8+ T cells from PBMCs, sampled at baseline or after one month of anti-PD-1 therapy (not recorded which). All receptors come from a human donor with melanoma.

Judged by abundance, this clonotype is large (0.1 to 1%). The chain uses TRBV12-5 and TRBJ2-1, with 9 bases identical to TRBD1. Germline lookup yields CDR1 LGHNT and CDR2 FRNRAP. This CDR3 is built from 15 residues. The ends lost 6 bases at V and 6 bases at J; junction bases unmatched: 9. The CDR3 region has the DNA TGTGCTAGTGGCCCGGGACAGGGATTCCGCAATGAGCAGTTCTTC. Translation: CASGPGQGFRNEQFF.

This clonotype is termed large. This rearrangement joins TRBV19 to TRBJ2-7, with D perhaps TRBD2 (5 bases). V was clipped by 7 bases and J by 0 bases, with 16 bases between them. Germline lookup yields CDR1 LNHDA and CDR2 SQIVND (reference sequence). The CDR3 sequence is 15 residues long. The DNA for the CDR3 is TGTGCCAGTACCCCGAGCGGTTCAGTCTCCTACGAGCAGTACTTC. It yields the protein CASTPSGSVSYEQYF.

This clonotype is deemed medium-sized. The gene calls are TRBV28 and TRBJ2-7; D might be TRBD1 (5 bases). Looked up from germline, CDR1 is MDHEN and CDR2 is SYDVKM. The CDR3 consists of 14 residues. V was pared by 5 bases and J by 3 bases, with 14 bases between. The DNA for the CDR3 is TGTGCCAGCAGTCCCGGCGGCAGGGTCTACGAGCAGTACTTC. This gives the protein CASSPGGRVYEQYF.

By share, this clonotype counts as medium-sized (0.01 to 0.1%). The chain carries TRBV19 and TRBJ2-2, with D possibly TRBD2 on 5 matching bases. There are 14 residues in the CDR3. Germline V gene data show CDR1 as LNHDA and CDR2 as SQIVND (reference sequence). V lost 4 bases and J 6 bases, leaving 12 bases between the germline ends. The CDR3 nucleotides are TGTGCCAGTAGTAAACTGGGAGTCGCCGGGGAGCTGTTTTTT. This gives the protein CASSKLGVAGELFF.

By its share, this clonotype is medium-sized (0.01 to 0.1%). This rearrangement joins TRBV19 to TRBJ2-7, with D maybe TRBD1 (6 bases). The germline V and J ends were trimmed by 3 bases and 6 bases, with 18 bases remaining between them. This CDR3 contains 15 residues. Germline assignment: CDR1 LNHDA and CDR2 SQIVND (reference sequence). Here the CDR3 reads CASSIAGQSPIEQYF. The CDR3 nucleotides are TGTGCCAGTAGTATCGCCGGACAGTCGCCTATCGAGCAGTACTTC.

This clonotype counts as large. The V and J genes are TRBV29-1 and TRBJ2-7; D tentatively reads TRBD1 or TRBD2 (5 bases each). V was cut by 3 bases and J by 4 bases, with 10 bases left in between. The CDR3 sequence is 12 residues long. Germline CDR1 reads SQVTM; CDR2 reads ANQGSEA. The CDR3 sequence is CSVEQGAYEQYF. The CDR3 nucleotides read TGCAGCGTTGAGCAGGGAGCTTACGAGCAGTACTTC.

Within the sample, this clonotype is large. The chain carries TRBV2 and TRBJ2-7, with D unresolved. The germline V and J ends were trimmed by 2 bases and 1 base, with 12 bases remaining between them. This CDR3 is 15 amino acids long. Looked up from germline, CDR1 is SNHLY and CDR2 is FYNNEI. The CDR3 sequence: CASSENPGLSYEQYF. DNA of the CDR3: TGTGCCAGCAGTGAAAATCCGGGCCTATCCTACGAGCAGTACTTC.

This clonotype is judged large. This chain uses TRBV19 with TRBJ2-1; unclear D gene. CDR1 is LNHDA, CDR2 SQIVND, per germline (reference sequence). Trimming removed 1 base at V and 3 bases at J, with 7 bases between. The CDR3 has 14 amino acids. The CDR3 is CASSIGTNYNEQFF. Here the CDR3 DNA reads TGTGCCAGTAGTATAGGGACCAACTACAATGAGCAGTTCTTC.

This clonotype is termed large. The chain has TRBV20-1 and TRBJ2-3; 8 nucleotides line up with TRBD2. The germline V gene encodes CDR1 DFQATT and CDR2 SNEGSKA (reference sequence). The length of the CDR3 is 13 residues. V trimming: 8 bases; J trimming: 6 bases; junction bases outside the gene matches: 10. The CDR3 reads CSILAGLGDTQYF. The CDR3 DNA follows: TGCAGTATCCTAGCGGGCCTAGGTGATACGCAGTATTTT.

This clonotype rates as large. V usage is TRBV29-1 and J usage is TRBJ2-7; D not certain. This CDR3 is 12 amino acids long. Deletions cut 2 bases from V and 7 bases from J, with 12 bases between. Per germline, CDR1 SQVTM and CDR2 ANQGSEA. DNA of the CDR3: TGCAGCGTTGAACTCCCCTCGTTAGAGCAGTACTTC. Residues: CSVELPSLEQYF.

In its sample, this clonotype is large (0.1 to 1%). This sequence joins TRBV11-3 and TRBJ2-2; D is uncertain. V was clipped by 5 bases and J by 8 bases, with 6 bases between them. Germline values: CDR1 SGHNT, CDR2 YENEEA. The CDR3 is made up of 11 amino acids. CDR3 sequence reads: CASSPSGELFF. CDR3 nucleotides: TGTGCCAGCAGCCCCTCTGGGGAGCTGTTTTTT. The variable domain in full, completed from reference TRBV11-3 and TRBJ2-2, reads EAGVVQSPRYKIIEKKQPVAFWCNPISGHNTLYWYLQNLGQGPELLIRYENEEAVDDSQLPKDRFSAERLKGVDSTLKIQPAELGDSAVYLCASSPSGELFFGEGSRLTVL.

This clonotype came up a few times. The chain employs TRBV7-6 and TRBJ2-1; 8 nucleotides agree with TRBD2. From germline, CDR1 is SGHVS and CDR2 FNYEAQ. The V gene end was trimmed by 7 bases and the J gene end by 9 bases; junction bases not matched to a gene: 11. This CDR3 has 14 amino acids. In DNA, the CDR3 is TGTGCCAGCACGGAAGGGACTAGAGTGACTGAGCAGTTCTTC. This encodes CASTEGTRVTEQFF.

In its sample, this clonotype is large. The gene calls are TRBV28 and TRBJ2-1; D ambiguous. CDR3 length: 12 residues. Between the trimmed V and J ends, which lost 3 bases and 6 bases, there was a span of 6 bases. CDR1 and CDR2 from the germline V gene are MDHEN and SYDVKM. The CDR3 reads CASSFRPNEQFF. The CDR3, as DNA: TGTGCCAGCAGTTTCAGGCCCAATGAGCAGTTCTTC.